One and the same sample provided the 15 T cell receptor beta chains below, sequenced in a study of blood T cell repertoires in COVID-19. Only in-frame clones appear in the TCRdb table, and some are missing; sequencing was by immunoSEQ multiplex PCR. The table shows around 110,000 clones, with less than 90% occurring only once. Sequencing was performed on peripheral blood. The receptors shown here come from a human donor in a cohort sampled during active COVID-19.

Points on this clone: The same CDR3 is also encoded by other DNA sequences in this sample. The chain uses TRBV30 and TRBJ2-3; 7 nucleotides agree with TRBD2. Germline V gene data show CDR1 as GTSNPN and CDR2 as SVGIG (reference sequence). The CDR3 is 15 amino acids. V gave up 0 bases and J gave up 4 bases; unmatched junction bases: 7. The CDR3 DNA is TGTGCCTGGAGTGTAGGGGCGGGAGTCGCAGATACGCAGTATTTT. Protein sequence: CAWSVGAGVADTQYF. The full variable domain, in which reference TRBV30 and TRBJ2-3 provide the parts outside the CDR3, is SQTIHQWPATLVQPVGSPLSLECTVEGTSNPNLYWYRQAAGRGLQLLFYSVGIGQISSEVPQNLSASRPQDRQFILSSKKLLLSDSGFYLCAWSVGAGVADTQYFGPGTRLTVL.

The chain has TRBV19 and TRBJ2-7, with 7 bases aligning to TRBD2. After removal of 7 bases from V and 1 base from J, the junction contained 7 bases not matched to a gene. This CDR3 comprises 14 residues. Germline assignment: CDR1 LNHDA and CDR2 SQIVND (reference sequence). CDR3 in DNA: TGTGCCAGTAAGCGGGACGTGGGATCCTACGAGCAGTACGTC. Translating gives CASKRDVGSYEQYV.

The chain combines TRBV7-9 with TRBJ2-1; 15 bases agree with TRBD2. This CDR3 spans 16 amino acids. CDR1 SEHNR and CDR2 FQNEAQ come from the germline V gene (reference sequence). V lost 4 bases and J lost 7; bases outside the gene matches: 5. The CDR3 sequence is CASSSGLAGGRNEQFF. CDR3 sequence (DNA): TGTGCCAGCAGCTCGGGACTAGCGGGAGGTCGAAATGAGCAGTTCTTC.

V is TRBV7-8 and J is TRBJ2-1; 11 nucleotides align to TRBD2. The CDR3 consists of 16 residues. Germline CDR1 is SGHVS and CDR2 is FQNEAQ. Losses at the gene ends were 2 bases for V and 4 bases for J; bases not matched to a gene: 4. CDR3 coding DNA: TGTGCCAGCAGCTTACGGCTAGCGGGAGGTTACAATGAGCAGTTCTTC. It specifies CASSLRLAGGYNEQFF.

The chain carries TRBV11-3 and TRBJ2-3; D ambiguous. Germline V gene data show CDR1 as SGHNT and CDR2 as YENEEA. The CDR3 extends over 13 amino acids. V was cut by 0 bases and J by 4 bases, with 5 bases left in between. In DNA form, the CDR3 reads TGTGCCAGCAGCTTAGACCAGGCAGATACGCAGTATTTT. Protein sequence: CASSLDQADTQYF.

The genes are TRBV3-1 (or the pseudogene TRBV3-2) and TRBJ2-7; TRBD2 matches at 11 bases. The CDR3 sequence is 19 residues long. Germline lookup yields CDR1 LGHDT and CDR2 YNNKEL (reference sequence). The V segment lost 6 bases and the J segment 1 base; nucleotides outside the gene matches: 17. This chain's CDR3 is CASRGGPGLAETPSYEQYF. The DNA of the CDR3 is TGTGCCAGCAGGGGGGGACCGGGACTAGCGGAGACACCGTCCTACGAGCAGTACTTC.

The chain carries TRBV9 and TRBJ2-2; 10 bases fit TRBD2. The CDR3 totals 16 residues. Germline V gene lookup returns CDR1 SGDLS and CDR2 YYNGEE. Losses at the gene ends were 0 bases for V and 1 base for J; bases not matched to a gene: 0. The CDR3 sequence is CASSVGTSGNTGELFF. CDR3 nucleotide sequence: TGTGCCAGCAGCGTAGGGACTAGCGGGAACACCGGGGAGCTGTTTTTT. Using reference TRBV9 and TRBJ2-2 for the parts outside the CDR3, the full variable domain is DSGVTQTPKHLITATGQRVTLRCSPRSGDLSVYWYQQSLDQGLQFLIQYYNGEERAKGNILERFSAQQFPDLHSELNLSSLELGDSALYFCASSVGTSGNTGELFFGEGSRLTVL.

V is TRBV19 and J is TRBJ2-7; D is possibly TRBD1 (5 bases). Germline V CDR1 and CDR2: LNHDA, SQIVND (reference sequence). With 6 bases removed from V and 2 bases from J, the gap between germline ends came to 17 bases. This CDR3 comprises 15 residues. The CDR3 reads CASSPPGIPTYEQYF. The CDR3 DNA sequence: TGTGCCAGTAGCCCCCCAGGGATACCCACCTACGAGCAGTACTTC.

V gene TRBV6-2 or TRBV6-3 combines with J gene TRBJ2-3; D gene ambiguous. Trimming removed 0 bases at V and 0 bases at J, with 7 bases between. In germline, CDR1 is MNHEY, CDR2 SVGEGT. The CDR3 length is 15 residues. The CDR3 DNA follows: TGTGCCAGCAGTTACTCGGCTTCTAGCACAGATACGCAGTATTTT. This gives the protein CASSYSASSTDTQYF.

This clone was recorded once. The rearrangement uses TRBV3-1 (or the pseudogene TRBV3-2) and TRBJ1-2; possible D gene TRBD1, 5 bases. The V and J ends lost 1 base and 8 bases respectively, with 17 bases between them. The germline V gene encodes CDR1 LGHDT and CDR2 YNNKEL (reference sequence). The CDR3 loop spans 15 amino acids. The CDR3: CASSQGWGGEEGYTF. CDR3 nucleotide sequence: TGTGCCAGCAGCCAAGGCTGGGGCGGGGAGGAGGGCTACACCTTC.

This sequence joins TRBV11-1 and TRBJ1-6; 7 bases match TRBD1. V was clipped by 4 bases and J by 7 bases; unmatched bases: 4. The CDR3 is made up of 14 amino acids. Germline V gives CDR1 SGHAT, CDR2 FQDESV (reference sequence). The DNA for the CDR3 is TGTGCCAGCAGCTCCCGACAGGGAAATTCACCCCTCCACTTT. Residues: CASSSRQGNSPLHF.

The chain couples TRBV5-1 to TRBJ2-7; D is possibly TRBD2 (5 bases). Germline V gene lookup returns CDR1 SGHRS and CDR2 YFSETQ. The V gene lost 4 bases and the J gene lost 3 bases, with 20 bases spanning the gap. The CDR3 runs to 16 residues. The CDR3 sequence is CASSTLDGLLFYEQYF. In DNA form, the CDR3 reads TGCGCCAGCAGCACCCTAGACGGACTCCTCTTCTACGAGCAGTACTTC.

The rearrangement uses TRBV6-2 or TRBV6-3 and TRBJ2-7, with 7 bases identical to TRBD1. This CDR3 has 16 residues. The germline V gene encodes CDR1 MNHEY and CDR2 SVGEGT. Trimming at V came to 0 bases and at J to 2 bases, leaving 7 bases not matched to a gene. CDR3 nucleotide sequence: TGTGCCAGCAGTTACTCGAGTGAACAGGGGCCCTACGAGCAGTACTTC. This sequence encodes CASSYSSEQGPYEQYF.

This clone was seen once. The rearrangement joins TRBV27 to TRBJ2-1, with D possibly being TRBD2 (5 bases). V lost 2 bases and J 6 bases, leaving 11 bases between the germline ends. This CDR3 region has 14 residues. Germline CDR1 and CDR2: MNHEY and SMNVEV (reference sequence). The CDR3 spells CASSLLAIGNEQFF. As DNA, the CDR3 is TGTGCCAGCAGTTTACTAGCTATTGGCAATGAGCAGTTCTTC.

This chain joins TRBV24-1 and TRBJ2-1; TRBD1 aligns across 7 bases. Trimming removed 5 bases from V and 5 bases from J; junction bases left unmatched: 8. Germline V gene sequence: CDR1 KGHDR, CDR2 SFDVKD. The CDR3 is made up of 15 amino acids. The CDR3 nucleotides are TGTGCCACCAGTGCCTGGGCAGGGGGTAACAATGAGCAGTTCTTC. This encodes CATSAWAGGNNEQFF.